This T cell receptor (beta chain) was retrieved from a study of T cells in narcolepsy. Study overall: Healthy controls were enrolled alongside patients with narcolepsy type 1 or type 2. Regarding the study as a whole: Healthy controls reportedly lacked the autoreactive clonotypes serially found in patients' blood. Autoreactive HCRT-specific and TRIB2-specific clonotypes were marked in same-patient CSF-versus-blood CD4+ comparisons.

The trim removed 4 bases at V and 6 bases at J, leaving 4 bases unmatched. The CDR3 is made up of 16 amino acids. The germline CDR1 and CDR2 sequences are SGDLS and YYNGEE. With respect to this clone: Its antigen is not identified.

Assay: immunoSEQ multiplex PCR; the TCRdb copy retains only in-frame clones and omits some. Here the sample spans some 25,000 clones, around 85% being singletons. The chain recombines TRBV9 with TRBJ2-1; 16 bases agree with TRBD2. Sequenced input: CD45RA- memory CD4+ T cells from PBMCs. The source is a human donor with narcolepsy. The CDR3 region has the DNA TGTGCCAGCAGCATGGGGACTAGCGGGAGGGGCAATGAGCAGTTCTTC. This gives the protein CASSMGTSGRGNEQFF. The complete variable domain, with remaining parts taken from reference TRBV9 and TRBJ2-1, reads DSGVTQTPKHLITATGQRVTLRCSPRSGDLSVYWYQQSLDQGLQFLIQYYNGEERAKGNILERFSAQQFPDLHSELNLSSLELGDSALYFCASSMGTSGRGNEQFFGPGTRLTVL.